The 18 T cell receptor beta chains listed next were all sequenced from one sample in a study of T-cell memory formation after mild COVID-19. TCRdb processed the 5' RACE reads anew with MiXCR; each CDR3 protein has one entry. The profile shows about 150,000 distinct CDR3 sequences, 20% to 25% of them singletons. The sample comprised PBMCs or a T cell subset sorted from them (not recorded which). The receptors here all came from an adult woman who had mild COVID-19 (a few samples of this study predate the infection). Cell type and time point are not known.

The rearrangement joins TRBV12-3 or TRBV12-4 to TRBJ2-7; D may be TRBD1 or TRBD2 (5 bases each). V lost 1 base and J 3 bases, leaving 10 bases between the germline ends. The CDR3 runs to 14 residues. CDR3 nucleotide sequence: TGTGCCAGCAGTTTAGTTCCAGGGAGCTACGAGCAGTACTTC. This encodes CASSLVPGSYEQYF.

The chain recombines TRBV3-1 with TRBJ2-3; TRBD2 might be the D (6 bases). The CDR3 extends over 15 amino acids. Germline V gene data show CDR1 as LGHDT and CDR2 as YNNKEL (reference sequence). The ends were cut back, 1 base at V and 3 bases at J, with 11 bases in the middle. The CDR3 region has the DNA TGTGCCAGCAGCCAAGCGGGCGGGATTACAGATACGCAGTATTTT. As protein: CASSQAGGITDTQYF.

J is TRBJ1-1 and V is TRBV19; D ambiguous. This CDR3 contains 14 residues. V lost 3 bases to trimming and J lost 0 bases, with 8 bases between them. Germline V gene data show CDR1 as LNHDA and CDR2 as SQIVND (reference sequence). CDR3 in DNA: TGTGCCAGTAGTATGTGGCAATTGAACACTGAAGCTTTCTTT. Its translation: CASSMWQLNTEAFF.

The chain uses TRBV7-6 and TRBJ2-5, with 9 bases identical to TRBD2. The V gene's germline CDR1 is SGHVS and CDR2 FNYEAQ. The CDR3 covers 16 residues. V lost 0 bases, J lost 9 bases, and 11 bases stayed unmatched. The CDR3 bases are TGTGCCAGCAGCTTAGCGACTAGCGGCTTTTTCGGGGCCCAGTACTTC. Encoded protein: CASSLATSGFFGAQYF. The full variable domain, rest sourced from reference TRBV7-6 and TRBJ2-5, is GAGVSQSPRYKVTKRGQDVALRCDPISGHVSLYWYRQALGQGPEFLTYFNYEAQQDKSGLPNDRFSAERPEGSISTLTIQRTEQRDSAMYRCASSLATSGFFGAQYFGPGTRLLVL.

This clonotype was detected only a few times. The V call is TRBV9, the J call TRBJ1-3, with D unclear. Germline loops: CDR1 SGDLS, CDR2 YYNGEE. V was shortened by 3 bases and J by 0 bases, with 7 bases between the two germline ends. This CDR3 is built from 14 residues. CDR3 amino acids: CASSDWSSGNTIYF. For the CDR3, the DNA is TGTGCCAGCAGCGACTGGAGCTCTGGAAACACCATATATTTT.

The V call is TRBV7-6, the J call TRBJ2-1; D is unresolved. The CDR3 is 15 amino acids. V gave up 2 bases and J gave up 0 bases, with 8 bases separating them. Looked up from germline, CDR1 is SGHVS and CDR2 is FNYEAQ. CDR3 nucleotide sequence: TGTGCCAGCAGCTTAAGCATTGACTCCTACAATGAGCAGTTCTTC. Translation gives CASSLSIDSYNEQFF.

The chain carries TRBV10-3 and TRBJ1-1; 8 bases are a match to TRBD1. With V trimmed by 0 bases and J by 5 bases, 5 bases remained unmatched. From germline, CDR1 is ENHRY and CDR2 SYGVKD. The CDR3 totals 15 residues. This CDR3 is CAISESGQGGTEAFF. DNA of the CDR3: TGTGCCATCAGTGAGTCAGGACAGGGAGGTACTGAAGCTTTCTTT.

This clonotype was seen only once. The rearrangement uses TRBV30 and TRBJ2-7; possible D gene TRBD1, 5 bases. The germline V gene encodes CDR1 GTSNPN and CDR2 SVGIG (reference sequence). Trimming removed 5 bases at V and 4 bases at J, with 15 bases between. CDR3 length equals 13 residues. CDR3 bases: TGTGCCTGGCGCCCGCCAGGGTTGTACGAGCAGTACTTC. Protein sequence: CAWRPPGLYEQYF.

The chain recombines TRBV29-1 with TRBJ2-7, with TRBD1 identical over 8 bases. The CDR3 loop spans 13 amino acids. Germline trimming cut 7 bases from V and 4 bases from J; bases unmatched to any gene: 9. CDR1 SQVTM and CDR2 ANQGSEA come from the germline V gene. DNA of the CDR3: TGCAGCGCCGAGGACAGGGATTTGTACGAGCAGTACTTC. Protein: CSAEDRDLYEQYF.

There are a few counts of this clonotype. The chain combines TRBV2 with TRBJ1-5; 7 bases match TRBD1. The trim removed 3 bases at V and 0 bases at J, leaving 11 bases unmatched. The CDR3 totals 18 residues. Germline CDR1 is SNHLY and CDR2 is FYNNEI. The CDR3 nucleotides are TGTGCCAGCAGTGAGTCCCGGGACAGTACGCATAGCAATCAGCCCCAGCATTTT. This gives the protein CASSESRDSTHSNQPQHF.

This clonotype turned up a few times. V gene TRBV20-1 combines with J gene TRBJ1-5, with 7 bases matching TRBD1. Germline-derived CDR1 and CDR2 are DFQATT and SNEGSKA (reference sequence). The V segment lost 0 bases and the J segment 6 bases; nucleotides outside the gene matches: 8. The CDR3 totals 15 residues. The CDR3 reads CSARDPRGDSQPQHF. The DNA of the CDR3 is TGCAGTGCTAGAGACCCCCGGGGGGACAGTCAGCCCCAGCATTTT.

This clonotype was recorded a few times. The CDR3 region has the DNA TGTGCCAGCAGCGTACGAGAAACGGCTAGCGGGGATACGCAGTATTTT. Its translation is CASSVRETASGDTQYF. V gene TRBV9 combines with J gene TRBJ2-3; TRBD2 aligns across 8 bases. V gave up 1 base and J gave up 6 bases; unmatched junction bases: 10. The V gene's germline CDR1 is SGDLS and CDR2 YYNGEE. The CDR3 consists of 16 residues.

This clonotype was observed a few times. The chain carries TRBV20-1 and TRBJ2-1; 10 positions match TRBD2. CDR3 length: 14 residues. Germline V lookup: CDR1 DFQATT, CDR2 SNEGSKA (reference sequence). Trimming removed 3 bases from V and 4 bases from J; junction bases left unmatched: 3. The CDR3 region is CSARTSGLYNEQFF. The CDR3 nucleotides read TGCAGTGCTAGGACTAGCGGGCTTTACAATGAGCAGTTCTTC.

The rearrangement joins TRBV7-9 to TRBJ2-1; 11 bases map to TRBD2. This CDR3 spans 17 amino acids. Germline CDR1 SEHNR, CDR2 FQNEAQ (reference sequence). V lost 6 bases and J lost 3; bases outside the gene matches: 10. The CDR3 region has the DNA TGTGCCAGCAGAGGAGGACTAGCGGGTATAAACTACAATGAGCAGTTCTTC. Translating it yields CASRGGLAGINYNEQFF.

By sample share, this clonotype is medium-sized. The J gene is TRBJ2-7, the V gene TRBV5-1; D call uncertain. V was clipped by 0 bases and J by 5 bases, with 9 bases between them. The CDR3 has 13 residues. CDR1 is SGHRS, CDR2 YFSETQ, per germline. This CDR3 is CASSLAPGDEQYF. For the CDR3, the DNA is TGCGCCAGCAGCTTGGCCCCCGGCGACGAGCAGTACTTC. Full variable domain (missing parts from reference TRBV5-1 and TRBJ2-7): KAGVTQTPRYLIKTRGQQVTLSCSPISGHRSVSWYQQTPGQGLQFLFEYFSETQRNKGNFPGRFSGRQFSNSRSEMNVSTLELGDSALYLCASSLAPGDEQYFGPGTRLTVT.

The chain uses TRBV4-3 and TRBJ1-2; D uncertain. This CDR3 has 16 residues. Trimming stripped 1 base from V and 3 bases from J, with 15 bases between. Germline-derived CDR1 and CDR2 are LGHNA and YSLEER. The CDR3 DNA reads TGCGCCAGCAGCCAAGCCCGGTATTGGTCGGACTATGGCTACACCTTC. Translated, it gives CASSQARYWSDYGYTF.

This clonotype was recorded a few times. This chain connects TRBV20-1 to TRBJ1-1; 7 bases match TRBD1. In germline, CDR1 is DFQATT, CDR2 SNEGSKA (reference sequence). The trim removed 0 bases at V and 0 bases at J, leaving 4 bases unmatched. The CDR3 has 15 amino acids. The CDR3 loop reads CSARDPGTVNTEAFF. Here the CDR3 DNA reads TGCAGTGCTAGAGACCCCGGGACAGTGAACACTGAAGCTTTCTTT.

This clonotype was counted many times. This chain joins TRBV12-3 or TRBV12-4 and TRBJ1-2, with 8 bases fitting TRBD1. With 6 bases clipped from V and 4 bases from J, the junction kept 7 bases outside the gene matches. The length of the CDR3 is 14 residues. CDR3 in amino acids: CASRQGVGRYGYTF. CDR3 sequence (DNA): TGTGCCAGCAGACAGGGGGTTGGTCGCTATGGCTACACCTTC.